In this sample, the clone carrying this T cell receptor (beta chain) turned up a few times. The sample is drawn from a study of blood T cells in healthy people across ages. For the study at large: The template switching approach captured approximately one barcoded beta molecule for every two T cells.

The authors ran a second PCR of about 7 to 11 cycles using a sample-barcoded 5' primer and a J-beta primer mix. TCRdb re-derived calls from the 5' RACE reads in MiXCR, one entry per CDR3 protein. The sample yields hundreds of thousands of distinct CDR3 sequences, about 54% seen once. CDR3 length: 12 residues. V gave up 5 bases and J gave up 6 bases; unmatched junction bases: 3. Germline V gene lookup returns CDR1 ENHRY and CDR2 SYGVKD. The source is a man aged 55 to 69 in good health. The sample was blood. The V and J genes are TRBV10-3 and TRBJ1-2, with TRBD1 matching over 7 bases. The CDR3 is CAISRQGDGYTF. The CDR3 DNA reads TGTGCCATCAGTCGACAGGGTGATGGCTACACCTTC.